This passage covers 19 T cell receptor beta chains from one sample sequenced in a study of OX40 agonist ivuxolimab in advanced cancers. Libraries were prepared by immunoSEQ multiplex PCR; TCRdb keeps only in-frame clonotypes and omits some of them. The profile shows 55,000 to 80,000 clones, 84% of them singletons. Source: CD4+ or CD8+ T cells sorted from blood, taken in a trial of the OX40 agonist ivuxolimab. These receptors came from an adult with an advanced solid tumor such as melanoma, head and neck, liver or kidney cancer.

The rearrangement links TRBV4-1 to TRBJ1-2, with a weak D call TRBD1 (5 bases). The CDR3 has 18 amino acids. The germline V and J ends were trimmed by 1 base and 4 bases, with 22 bases remaining between them. CDR1 and CDR2 (germline): MGHRA, YSYEKL. The CDR3 nucleotides read TGCGCCAGCAGCCAAGTCATAAGGGAGCGCCAAAGGGGCTATGGCTACACCTTC. This codes for CASSQVIRERQRGYGYTF.

The genes are TRBV7-3 and TRBJ2-7, with D possibly matching TRBD2 (6 bases). CDR1 and CDR2 from the germline V gene are SGHTA and FQGTGA. Between the trimmed V and J ends, which lost 5 bases and 4 bases, there was a span of 12 bases. CDR3 length: 13 amino acids. In DNA form, the CDR3 reads TGTGCCAGCAGCCCGGGAGTAGGGTACGAGCAGTACTTC. Its translation: CASSPGVGYEQYF.

The chain employs TRBV19 and TRBJ1-3; D remains unclear. Germline loops: CDR1 LNHDA, CDR2 SQIVND (reference sequence). Trimming left V 7 bases short and J 0 bases short, with 10 bases between. The CDR3 runs to 14 residues. The CDR3 DNA reads TGTGCCAGTATTGGAGGGAGCTCTGGAAACACCATATATTTT. Amino acid sequence: CASIGGSSGNTIYF.

V and J are TRBV6-6 and TRBJ2-2; no clear D gene. The CDR3 loop spans 13 amino acids. Germline lookup yields CDR1 MNHNY and CDR2 SVGAGI (reference sequence). V dropped 10 bases and J dropped 3 bases, with 12 bases sitting between them. The CDR3 sequence: CATPTSDTGELFF. The CDR3 DNA reads TGTGCCACCCCCACCTCGGACACCGGGGAGCTGTTTTTT.

This chain uses TRBV2 with TRBJ2-2, with D possibly being TRBD2 (5 bases). Germline lookup yields CDR1 SNHLY and CDR2 FYNNEI. This CDR3 region has 15 residues. V was shortened by 0 bases and J by 13 bases, with 18 bases between the two germline ends. CDR3 residues: CASSEAFGTSGGLFF. The CDR3 DNA reads as TGTGCCAGCAGTGAAGCGTTTGGAACAAGCGGAGGGCTGTTTTTT.

In its sample, this clone was seen a few times. The chain carries TRBV27 and TRBJ2-5; perhaps D is TRBD1 or TRBD2 (5 bases each). Trimming took off 5 bases at V and 9 bases at J, with 28 bases between the two ends. Per the germline V gene, CDR1 is MNHEY and CDR2 is SMNVEV (reference sequence). The CDR3 is made up of 17 amino acids. The CDR3 sequence: CASSARFRTRHLGAQYF. The CDR3, as DNA: TGTGCCAGCAGTGCAAGATTCAGAACTAGACACTTAGGGGCCCAGTACTTC.

The V gene is TRBV7-2, the J gene TRBJ1-1; the D is unclear. The CDR3 runs 22 residues. The V gene's germline CDR1 is SGHTA and CDR2 FQGNSA. V was pared by 0 bases and J by 0 bases, with 29 bases between. This chain's CDR3 is CASSLAGNSGGFSYRMNTEAFF. CDR3 bases: TGTGCCAGCAGCTTAGCTGGGAACTCAGGAGGTTTTAGTTACAGAATGAACACTGAAGCTTTCTTT.

The V and J genes are TRBV6-5 and TRBJ2-5; TRBD2 agrees at 8 bases. The J call may be in error: the DNA end matches TRBJ2-7 better. The CDR3 loop spans 15 amino acids. CDR1 and CDR2 from the germline V gene are MNHEY and SVGAGI. CDR3: CASSYQREPTYEQYF. As DNA, the CDR3 is TGTGCCAGCAGTTACCAGCGGGAGCCGACCTACGAGCAGTACTTC.

The chain links TRBV5-1 to TRBJ1-4, with TRBD1 matching over 7 bases. The trim removed 5 bases at V and 5 bases at J, leaving 6 bases unmatched. This CDR3 is built from 14 residues. The germline gives CDR1 SGHRS, CDR2 YFSETQ. CDR3 coding DNA: TGCGCCAGCAGGTCGACAGGGTCGAATGAAAAACTGTTTTTT. This gives the protein CASRSTGSNEKLFF.

This chain links TRBV4-2 with TRBJ1-1; D not certain. The V and J ends lost 5 bases and 0 bases respectively, with 13 bases between them. From germline, CDR1 is LGHNA and CDR2 YNFKEQ. The CDR3 loop spans 15 amino acids. The CDR3 protein is CASSLVTALNTEAFF. The CDR3 region has the DNA TGTGCCAGCAGCTTGGTAACAGCCTTGAACACTGAAGCTTTCTTT.

The chain links TRBV28 to TRBJ2-1, with TRBD2 identical over 15 bases. The CDR3 covers 18 residues. After removal of 4 bases from V and 15 bases from J, the junction contained 19 bases not matched to a gene. Germline loops: CDR1 MDHEN, CDR2 SYDVKM. DNA for the CDR3: TGTGCCAGCAGTTCACTTATGGCTGGGTACGGGACTAGCGGGGGGCGGTTCTTC. It is translated as CASSSLMAGYGTSGGRFF.

This clone was seen just once. V is TRBV5-5 and J is TRBJ2-2, with D unclear. The germline gives CDR1 SGHKS, CDR2 YYEKEE (reference sequence). CDR3 size: 16 residues. The V end lost 2 bases, the J end lost 0 bases, and 11 bases lay between the germline ends. Here the CDR3 DNA reads TGTGCCAGCAGCTTTTCGGCGGCCGCGAACACCGGGGAGCTGTTTTTT. Translated, it gives CASSFSAAANTGELFF.

J is TRBJ1-2 and V is TRBV29-1; D may be TRBD1 (5 bases). The CDR3 runs to 13 residues. Germline-derived CDR1 and CDR2 are SQVTM and ANQGSEA. With 6 bases removed from V and 2 bases from J, the gap between germline ends came to 13 bases. The CDR3 coding sequence is TGCAGCGTCTCAAACGACAGAAACTATGGCTACACCTTC. This gives the protein CSVSNDRNYGYTF.

The V call is TRBV18, the J call TRBJ1-3, with 9 bases identical to TRBD1. With V trimmed by 3 bases and J by 8 bases, 8 bases remained unmatched. The CDR3 covers 15 residues. The germline gives CDR1 KGHSH, CDR2 LQKENI. CDR3 region: CASSPGTGSRYTIYF. CDR3 in DNA: TGTGCCAGCTCACCCGGGACAGGGTCGCGGTACACCATATATTTT.

This sequence joins TRBV5-4 and TRBJ1-1; the D is unclear. The ends were cut back, 1 base at V and 4 bases at J, with 11 bases in the middle. This CDR3 contains 14 residues. CDR1 SGHNT and CDR2 YYREEE come from the germline V gene (reference sequence). CDR3 DNA: TGTGCCAGCAGCTTGCGCGAAGGGCTCACTGAAGCTTTCTTT. Translated, it gives CASSLREGLTEAFF.

This clone was seen only a few times. The chain has TRBV9 and TRBJ2-2; 7 nucleotides align to TRBD1. The germline V gene has CDR1 SGDLS and CDR2 YYNGEE. This CDR3 has 15 amino acids. Germline trimming cut 8 bases from V and 0 bases from J; bases unmatched to any gene: 7. The CDR3 DNA reads as TGTGCCAGTACTACGGGACAGACGAACACCGGGGAGCTGTTTTTT. Translation gives CASTTGQTNTGELFF.

This chain connects TRBV19 to TRBJ2-7; 9 nucleotides line up with TRBD1. Per the germline V gene, CDR1 is LNHDA and CDR2 is SQIVND (reference sequence). The CDR3 is 16 residues long. The trim removed 4 bases at V and 4 bases at J, leaving 11 bases unmatched. The CDR3 DNA reads TGTGCCAGTAGTACGGGACAGGGCCAGTTCCCGTACGAGCAGTACTTC. It encodes CASSTGQGQFPYEQYF. The variable domain in full, completed from reference TRBV19 and TRBJ2-7, reads DGGITQSPKYLFRKEGQNVTLSCEQNLNHDAMYWYRQDPGQGLRLIYYSQIVNDFQKGDIAEGYSVSREKKESFPLTVTSAQKNPTAFYLCASSTGQGQFPYEQYFGPGTRLTVT.

V usage is TRBV11-3 and J usage is TRBJ2-3; 8 nucleotides agree with TRBD2. The CDR3 is 15 residues long. Germline V gene sequence: CDR1 SGHNT, CDR2 YENEEA. V lost 3 bases, J lost 6 bases, and 8 bases stayed unmatched. The CDR3 loop reads CASSLGTSVADTQYF. CDR3 coding DNA: TGTGCCAGCAGCTTGGGGACTAGTGTCGCTGATACGCAGTATTTT.

The V gene is TRBV21-1, the J gene TRBJ2-7; the table's D call TRBD2 went unverified against the DNA. TRBV21-1 is a recognized pseudogene. The CDR3 runs 11 residues. For the CDR3, the DNA is TGTGCCACCGCGGCCTTTTACGAGCAGTACTTC. Its protein is CATAAFYEQYF.